Each of the 21 T cell receptor beta chains below was sequenced from the same sample in a study of radiation and T cells in renal cell carcinoma (TCRdb year 2020). The method was the immunoSEQ multiplex PCR assay. Drawn from immuneACCESS, this table holds only the in-frame rearrangements with V and J called that TCRdb kept. Clones are partly lost; checked studies trace under half to an unresolved V gene and leave the rest unexplained. Within this sample are 150,000 to 160,000 clones, with roughly 87% of them counted one time only. Approximately 13% of the sample belongs to the ten largest clones. This specimen's time point label, interpreted: blood 2 weeks post-SBRT. The sample's treatment or condition label, decoded: 15 Gy SBRT to primary tumor, nephrectomy 4 weeks later. The sequencing here drew on blood, taken from a patient whose treatment included radiotherapy and nephrectomy. These receptors all stem from a woman aged 45-65 years with renal cell carcinoma.

This clone appeared a single time. V gene TRBV19 combines with J gene TRBJ1-1, with 8 bases matching TRBD1. CDR3 length: 16 amino acids. V trimming: 9 bases; J trimming: 0 bases; junction bases outside the gene matches: 12. Germline V gene lookup returns CDR1 LNHDA and CDR2 SQIVND (reference sequence). The CDR3 loop reads CASQQGQGPMNTEAFF. CDR3 nucleotides: TGTGCCAGCCAGCAAGGACAGGGCCCCATGAACACTGAAGCTTTCTTT.

The genes are TRBV5-4 and TRBJ2-1; 8 bases line up with TRBD2. Germline CDR1 reads SGHNT; CDR2 reads YYREEE (reference sequence). The CDR3 spans 15 residues. Trimming at V came to 0 bases and at J to 8 bases, leaving 7 bases not matched to a gene. In nucleotides, the CDR3 is TGTGCCAGCAGCTTGGATCGGGGGGGGCGCGATGAGCAGTTCTTC. This gives the protein CASSLDRGGRDEQFF.

V is TRBV6-1 and J is TRBJ1-5; the D is unclear. The V end lost 2 bases, the J end lost 4 bases, and 12 bases lay between the germline ends. Per germline, CDR1 MNHNS and CDR2 SASEGT. The CDR3 sequence is 15 residues long. CDR3: CASSEYVRANQPQHF. The CDR3 coding sequence is TGTGCCAGCAGTGAATATGTCAGAGCTAATCAGCCCCAGCATTTT.

The chain uses TRBV7-9 and TRBJ1-2; a weak D match, TRBD1 (5 bases). The CDR3 runs 14 residues. Per germline, CDR1 SEHNR and CDR2 FQNEAQ (reference sequence). Trimming removed 5 bases at V and 6 bases at J, with 16 bases between. The CDR3 loop reads CASSQGARFDGYTF. The CDR3 nucleotides are TGTGCCAGCAGCCAAGGGGCGCGGTTCGATGGCTACACCTTC.

The genes are TRBV4-2 and TRBJ2-5, with 10 bases identical to TRBD2. The length of the CDR3 is 17 residues. The germline V gene encodes CDR1 LGHNA and CDR2 YNFKEQ. J was trimmed by 2 bases and V by 1 base; bases with no gene match: 7. CDR3 coding DNA: TGTGCCAGCAGCCAAGTTCTAGCGGGGGATGGGCAAGAGACCCAGTACTTC. This encodes CASSQVLAGDGQETQYF.

The chain links TRBV9 to TRBJ2-7; the match to TRBD2 covers 14 bases. CDR1 is SGDLS, CDR2 YYNGEE, per germline. The V segment lost 3 bases and the J segment 9 bases; nucleotides outside the gene matches: 5. This CDR3 region has 14 residues. CDR3 in amino acids: CASSEGLAGVGQYF. CDR3 sequence (DNA): TGTGCCAGCAGCGAGGGACTAGCGGGGGTAGGGCAGTACTTC. The full variable domain, with the rest looked up from reference TRBV9 and TRBJ2-7, is DSGVTQTPKHLITATGQRVTLRCSPRSGDLSVYWYQQSLDQGLQFLIQYYNGEERAKGNILERFSAQQFPDLHSELNLSSLELGDSALYFCASSEGLAGVGQYFGPGTRLTVT.

The V and J genes are TRBV30 and TRBJ1-4; D ambiguous. With 5 bases removed from V and 7 bases from J, the gap between germline ends came to 11 bases. There are 12 residues in the CDR3. Germline loops: CDR1 GTSNPN, CDR2 SVGIG (reference sequence). The DNA for the CDR3 is TGTGCCTGGCAGCACCCCTCTGAAAAACTGTTTTTT. It translates to CAWQHPSEKLFF.

The chain employs TRBV12-5 and TRBJ1-1; possible D gene TRBD1, 6 bases. Per germline, CDR1 LGHNT and CDR2 FRNRAP. V shed 2 bases and J shed 2 bases, with 12 bases lying between them. There are 15 residues in the CDR3. The CDR3 DNA reads as TGTGCTAGTGGTTTGACTTCGGACAGCAACACTGAAGCTTTCTTT. It encodes CASGLTSDSNTEAFF.

The chain joins TRBV7-2 to TRBJ1-2; D call uncertain. The CDR3 contains 15 residues. Germline CDR1 is SGHTA and CDR2 is FQGNSA. Trimming took off 2 bases at V and 4 bases at J, with 14 bases between the two ends. The CDR3 loop is CASSLISAGGYGYTF. The DNA of the CDR3 is TGTGCCAGCAGCTTAATTTCCGCCGGCGGCTATGGCTACACCTTC.

The chain couples TRBV12-5 to TRBJ1-2; D not certain. Germline-derived CDR1 and CDR2 are LGHNT and FRNRAP. The V and J ends lost 5 bases and 0 bases respectively, with 22 bases between them. This CDR3 spans 18 amino acids. The CDR3 DNA sequence: TGTGCTAGTGGTACCGCTACGCAGACCCTTCAAGCTAACTATGGCTACACCTTC. As protein: CASGTATQTLQANYGYTF.

This clone came up a few times. The V and J genes are TRBV19 and TRBJ1-5; tentative D call: TRBD1 (6 bases). V lost 6 bases and J lost 0, with 12 bases in between. Germline V lookup: CDR1 LNHDA, CDR2 SQIVND (reference sequence). The CDR3 contains 15 residues. CDR3 loop: CASSPDSYSNQPQHF. CDR3 DNA: TGTGCCAGTAGCCCGGACAGTTATAGCAATCAGCCCCAGCATTTT.

The CDR3 nucleotides are TGTGCCAGCAGCTTGACAGGAGCTAGCACAGATACGCAGTATTTT. It specifies CASSLTGASTDTQYF. The chain uses TRBV13 and TRBJ2-3, with D possibly being TRBD1 (6 bases). Germline CDR1 PRHDT, CDR2 FYEKMQ (reference sequence). The V end lost 3 bases, the J end lost 0 bases, and 10 bases lay between the germline ends. The CDR3 extends over 15 amino acids. Based on the CDR3 plus reference TRBV13 and TRBJ2-3, the full variable domain is AAGVIQSPRHLIKEKRETATLKCYPIPRHDTVYWYQQGPGQDPQFLISFYEKMQSDKGSIPDRFSAQQFSDYHSELNMSSLELGDSALYFCASSLTGASTDTQYFGPGTRLTVL.

The chain carries TRBV12-1 and TRBJ2-7; the tabulated D call, TRBD2, remains unverified against the DNA. TRBV12-1 is a recognized pseudogene. The CDR3 contains 15 residues. The CDR3 coding sequence is TGTGCCAGCAGCCCTACCGGGTCACACAACTACGAGCAGTACTTC. Amino acid sequence: CASSPTGSHNYEQYF.

The chain combines TRBV5-1 with TRBJ1-1, with 10 positions matching TRBD1. Germline loops: CDR1 SGHRS, CDR2 YFSETQ. The CDR3 covers 14 residues. With V trimmed by 6 bases and J by 5 bases, 7 bases remained unmatched. The DNA for the CDR3 is TGCGCCAGCAACCCCGGGACAGGGGTTACTGAAGCTTTCTTT. Residues: CASNPGTGVTEAFF.

The J gene is TRBJ2-1, the V gene TRBV7-9; D may be TRBD1 (7 bases). Trimming pared 2 bases from V and 1 base from J, leaving 18 bases between. The CDR3 totals 18 residues. Looked up from germline, CDR1 is SEHNR and CDR2 is FQNEAQ (reference sequence). The CDR3 loop reads CASSLRGTEGASYNEQFF. Written as DNA, the CDR3 is TGTGCCAGCAGCTTACGGGGGACGGAGGGGGCTTCCTACAATGAGCAGTTCTTC.

The V gene is TRBV2, the J gene TRBJ1-1; D is undetermined. This CDR3 is 11 amino acids long. Germline CDR1 SNHLY, CDR2 FYNNEI. Deletions cut 5 bases from V and 6 bases from J, with 7 bases between. CDR3 coding DNA: TGTGCCAGCAGTCGGGAGGCTGAAGCTTTCTTT. Translation: CASSREAEAFF.

This clone was detected only a few times. The CDR3 DNA follows: TGTGCCTGGAGCGCCCTGGGGGGGGGAACCTATTTT. Amino acid sequence: CAWSALGGGTYF. The V and J genes are TRBV30 and TRBJ2-3; TRBD2 matches at 7 bases. The V segment lost 3 bases and the J segment 15 bases; nucleotides outside the gene matches: 12. This CDR3 contains 12 residues. Germline V lookup: CDR1 GTSNPN, CDR2 SVGIG (reference sequence).

The CDR3 DNA sequence: TGTGCCAGCGTTCGACAGGGGAGTAACTACAATGAGCAGTTCTTC. Translation: CASVRQGSNYNEQFF. The gene calls are TRBV6-6 and TRBJ2-1; 8 bases match TRBD1. Germline V gene sequence: CDR1 MNHNY, CDR2 SVGAGI (reference sequence). This CDR3 spans 15 amino acids. With V trimmed by 8 bases and J by 3 bases, 9 bases remained unmatched.

J is TRBJ1-2 and V is TRBV6-5; D gene unclear. Germline lookup yields CDR1 MNHEY and CDR2 SVGAGI. The CDR3 extends over 13 amino acids. Trimming took off 7 bases at V and 1 base at J, with 10 bases between the two ends. CDR3 bases: TGTGCCAGCACCGCCGGGGATAACTATGGCTACACCTTC. It translates to CASTAGDNYGYTF.

The chain carries TRBV6-1 and TRBJ2-5; TRBD2 aligns across 9 bases. The CDR3 length is 15 residues. Germline loops: CDR1 MNHNS, CDR2 SASEGT. The V and J ends lost 6 bases and 3 bases, in that order; junction bases with no gene match: 8. This chain's CDR3 is CASRRTSAGEETQYF. CDR3 sequence (DNA): TGTGCCAGCAGGCGGACTAGCGCTGGAGAAGAGACCCAGTACTTC.

This clone was seen once. The rearrangement links TRBV18 to TRBJ2-2, with 14 bases identical to TRBD2. Germline V gene lookup returns CDR1 KGHSH and CDR2 LQKENI. The junction had 3 bases not matched to a gene; V was cut back by 3 bases and J by 0 bases. The CDR3 is 18 amino acids. The chain's CDR3 is CASSPRTSGGTNTGELFF. The CDR3 region has the DNA TGTGCCAGCTCACCGAGGACTAGCGGGGGGACGAACACCGGGGAGCTGTTTTTT.